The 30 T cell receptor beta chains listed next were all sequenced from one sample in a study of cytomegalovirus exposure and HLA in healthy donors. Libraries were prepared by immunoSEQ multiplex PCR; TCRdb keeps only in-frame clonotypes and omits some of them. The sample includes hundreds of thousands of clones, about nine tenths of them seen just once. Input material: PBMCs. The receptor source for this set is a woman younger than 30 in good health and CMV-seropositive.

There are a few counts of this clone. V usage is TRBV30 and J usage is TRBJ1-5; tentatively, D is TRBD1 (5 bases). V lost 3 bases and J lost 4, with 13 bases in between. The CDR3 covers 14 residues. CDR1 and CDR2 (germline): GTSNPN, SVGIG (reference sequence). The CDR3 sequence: CAWSQGVGNQPQHF. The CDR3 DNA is TGTGCCTGGAGCCAGGGTGTAGGTAATCAGCCCCAGCATTTT.

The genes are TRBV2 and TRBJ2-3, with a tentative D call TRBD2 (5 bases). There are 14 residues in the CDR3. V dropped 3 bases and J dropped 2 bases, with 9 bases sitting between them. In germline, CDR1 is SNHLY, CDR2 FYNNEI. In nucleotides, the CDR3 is TGTGCCAGCAGTGAGCGGCGGGCCACAGATACGCAGTATTTT. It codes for CASSERRATDTQYF.

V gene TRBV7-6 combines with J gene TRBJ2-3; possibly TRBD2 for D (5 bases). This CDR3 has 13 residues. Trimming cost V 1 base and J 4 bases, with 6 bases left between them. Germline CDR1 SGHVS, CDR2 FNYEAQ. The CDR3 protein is CASSLVEADTQYF. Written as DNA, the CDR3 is TGTGCCAGCAGCTTAGTGGAGGCAGATACGCAGTATTTT.

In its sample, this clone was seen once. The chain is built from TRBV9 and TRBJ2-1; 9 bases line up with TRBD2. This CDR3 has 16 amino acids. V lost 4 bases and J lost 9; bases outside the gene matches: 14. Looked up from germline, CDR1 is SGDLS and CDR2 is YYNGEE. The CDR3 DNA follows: TGTGCCAGCAGCTTCTCTCTGATAGCGGGAGAGAGTGAGCAGTTCTTC. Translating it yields CASSFSLIAGESEQFF.

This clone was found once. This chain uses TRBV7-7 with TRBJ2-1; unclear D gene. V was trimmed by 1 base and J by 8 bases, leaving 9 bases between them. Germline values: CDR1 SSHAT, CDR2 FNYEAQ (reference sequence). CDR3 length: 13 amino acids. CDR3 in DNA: TGTGCCAGCAGCTTAGACAGTCTCGATGAGCAGTTCTTC. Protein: CASSLDSLDEQFF.

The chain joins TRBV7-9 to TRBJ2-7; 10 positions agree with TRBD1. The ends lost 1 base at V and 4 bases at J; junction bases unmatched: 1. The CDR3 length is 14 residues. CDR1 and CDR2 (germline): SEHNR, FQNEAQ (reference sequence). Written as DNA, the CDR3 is TGTGCCAGCAGCTTAGTGGGACAGGGGTACGAGCAGTACTTC. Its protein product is CASSLVGQGYEQYF.

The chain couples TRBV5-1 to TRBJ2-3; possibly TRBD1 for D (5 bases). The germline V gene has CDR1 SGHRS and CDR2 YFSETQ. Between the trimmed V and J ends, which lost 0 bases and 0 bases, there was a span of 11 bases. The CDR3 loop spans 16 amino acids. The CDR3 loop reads CASSLEGVPSTDTQYF. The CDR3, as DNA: TGCGCCAGCAGCTTGGAAGGGGTCCCTAGCACAGATACGCAGTATTTT.

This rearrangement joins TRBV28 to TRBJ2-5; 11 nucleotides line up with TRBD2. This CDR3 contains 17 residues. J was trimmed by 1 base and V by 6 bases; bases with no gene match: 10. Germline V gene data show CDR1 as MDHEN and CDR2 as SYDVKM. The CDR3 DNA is TGTGCCAGCAGCCACAGCCTAGCGGGAGGCCCCCAAGAGACCCAGTACTTC. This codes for CASSHSLAGGPQETQYF.

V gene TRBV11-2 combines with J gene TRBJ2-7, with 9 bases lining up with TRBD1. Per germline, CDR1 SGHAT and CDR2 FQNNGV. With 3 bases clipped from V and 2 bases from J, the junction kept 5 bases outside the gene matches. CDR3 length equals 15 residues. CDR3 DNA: TGTGCCAGCAGCTTGTACGGACAGGGGACCTACGAGCAGTACTTC. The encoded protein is CASSLYGQGTYEQYF.

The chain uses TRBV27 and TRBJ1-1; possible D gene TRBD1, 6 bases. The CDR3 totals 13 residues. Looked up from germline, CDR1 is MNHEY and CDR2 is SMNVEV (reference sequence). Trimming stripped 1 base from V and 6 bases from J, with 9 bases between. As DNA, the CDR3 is TGTGCCAGCAGTTTATTGGGGGCCCCTGAAGCTTTCTTT. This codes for CASSLLGAPEAFF.

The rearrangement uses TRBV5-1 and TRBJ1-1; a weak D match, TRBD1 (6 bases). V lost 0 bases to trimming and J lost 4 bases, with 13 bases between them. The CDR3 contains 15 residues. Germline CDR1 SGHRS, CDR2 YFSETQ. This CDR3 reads CASSLALGGGTEAFF. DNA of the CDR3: TGCGCCAGCAGCTTGGCCTTAGGGGGGGGCACTGAAGCTTTCTTT.

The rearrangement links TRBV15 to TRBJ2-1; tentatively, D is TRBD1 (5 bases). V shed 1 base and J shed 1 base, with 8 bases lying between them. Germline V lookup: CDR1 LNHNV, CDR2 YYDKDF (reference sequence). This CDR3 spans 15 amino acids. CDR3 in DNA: TGTGCCACCAGCAGAGTAGGGGTGTCCTACAATGAGCAGTTCTTC. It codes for CATSRVGVSYNEQFF.

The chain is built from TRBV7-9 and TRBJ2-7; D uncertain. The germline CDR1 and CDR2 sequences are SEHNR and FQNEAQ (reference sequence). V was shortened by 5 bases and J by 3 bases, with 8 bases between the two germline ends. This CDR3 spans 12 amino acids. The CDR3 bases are TGTGCCAGCAGCCCCCCTAGCTACGAGCAGTACTTC. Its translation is CASSPPSYEQYF.

CDR3 nucleotides: TGTGCCAGTAGCTTCCAGGGAATTGAAGCTTTCTTT. Translating gives CASSFQGIEAFF. This chain connects TRBV19 to TRBJ1-1; tentatively, D is TRBD1 (5 bases). The V and J ends lost 6 bases and 7 bases respectively, with 12 bases between them. The CDR3 loop spans 12 amino acids. Germline CDR1 reads LNHDA; CDR2 reads SQIVND (reference sequence).

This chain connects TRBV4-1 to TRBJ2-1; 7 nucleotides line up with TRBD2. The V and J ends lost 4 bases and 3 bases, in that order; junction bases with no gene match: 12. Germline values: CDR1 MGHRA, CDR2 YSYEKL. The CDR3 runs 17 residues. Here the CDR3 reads CASSRMRLAEHYNEQFF. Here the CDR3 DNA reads TGCGCCAGCAGCCGAATGCGGCTAGCGGAACACTACAATGAGCAGTTCTTC.

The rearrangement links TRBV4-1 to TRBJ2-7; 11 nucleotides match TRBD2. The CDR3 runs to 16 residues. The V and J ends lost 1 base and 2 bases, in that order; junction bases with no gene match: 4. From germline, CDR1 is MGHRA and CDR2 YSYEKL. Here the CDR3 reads CASSQALLAGAYEQYF. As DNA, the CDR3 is TGCGCCAGCAGCCAAGCTCTACTAGCGGGAGCCTACGAGCAGTACTTC.

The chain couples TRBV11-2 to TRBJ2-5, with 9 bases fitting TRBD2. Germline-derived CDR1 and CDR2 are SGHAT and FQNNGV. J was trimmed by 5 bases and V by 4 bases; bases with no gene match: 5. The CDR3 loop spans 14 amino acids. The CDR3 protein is CASSSSGMRETQYF. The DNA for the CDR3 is TGTGCCAGCAGCTCTAGCGGGATGAGGGAGACCCAGTACTTC. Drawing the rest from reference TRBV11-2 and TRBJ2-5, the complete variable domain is EAGVAQSPRYKIIEKRQSVAFWCNPISGHATLYWYQQILGQGPKLLIQFQNNGVVDDSQLPKDRFSAERLKGVDSTLKIQPAKLEDSAVYLCASSSSGMRETQYFGPGTRLLVL.

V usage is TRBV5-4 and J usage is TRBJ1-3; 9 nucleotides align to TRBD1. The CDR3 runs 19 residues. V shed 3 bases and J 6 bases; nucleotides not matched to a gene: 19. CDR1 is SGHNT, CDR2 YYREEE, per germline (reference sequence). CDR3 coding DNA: TGTGCCAGCAGCTCCTATCGTCCCGGGACAGGGTTGAGGGAAAACACCATATATTTT. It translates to CASSSYRPGTGLRENTIYF.

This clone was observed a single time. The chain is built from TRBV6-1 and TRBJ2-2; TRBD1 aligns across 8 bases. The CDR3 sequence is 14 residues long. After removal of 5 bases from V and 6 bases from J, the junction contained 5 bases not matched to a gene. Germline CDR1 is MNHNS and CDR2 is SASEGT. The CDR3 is CASSPTGEAGELFF. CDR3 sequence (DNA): TGTGCCAGCAGTCCGACAGGGGAGGCCGGGGAGCTGTTTTTT.

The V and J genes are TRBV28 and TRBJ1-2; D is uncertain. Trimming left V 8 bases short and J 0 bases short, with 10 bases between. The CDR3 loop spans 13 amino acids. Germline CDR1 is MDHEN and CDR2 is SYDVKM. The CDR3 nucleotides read TGTGCCAGCTTCTCAGGTTCTAACTATGGCTACACCTTC. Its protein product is CASFSGSNYGYTF.

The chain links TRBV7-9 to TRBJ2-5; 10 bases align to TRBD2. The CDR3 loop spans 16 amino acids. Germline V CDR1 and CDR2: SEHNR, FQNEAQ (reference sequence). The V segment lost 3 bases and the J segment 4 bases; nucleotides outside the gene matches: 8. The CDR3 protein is CASSFHSGRAGETQYF. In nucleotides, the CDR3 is TGTGCCAGCAGCTTTCACAGCGGGAGGGCTGGAGAGACCCAGTACTTC.

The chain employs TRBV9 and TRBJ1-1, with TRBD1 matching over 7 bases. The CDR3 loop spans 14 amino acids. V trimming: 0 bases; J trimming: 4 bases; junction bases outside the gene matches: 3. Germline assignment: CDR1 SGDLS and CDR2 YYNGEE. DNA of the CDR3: TGTGCCAGCAGCGTAGACGGACAGGTCACTGAAGCTTTCTTT. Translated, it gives CASSVDGQVTEAFF.

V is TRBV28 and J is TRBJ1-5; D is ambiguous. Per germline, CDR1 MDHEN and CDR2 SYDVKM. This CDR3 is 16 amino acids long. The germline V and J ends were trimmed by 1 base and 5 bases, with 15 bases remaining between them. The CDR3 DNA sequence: TGTGCCAGCAGTTTATACCCCCAGGTAAAATATCAGCCCCAGCATTTT. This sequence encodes CASSLYPQVKYQPQHF.

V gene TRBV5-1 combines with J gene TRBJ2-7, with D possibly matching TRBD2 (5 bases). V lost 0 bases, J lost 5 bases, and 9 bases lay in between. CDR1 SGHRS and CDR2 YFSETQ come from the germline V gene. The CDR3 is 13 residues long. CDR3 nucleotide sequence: TGCGCCAGCAGCTTGGCCGGGAAAAACGAGCAGTACTTC. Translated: CASSLAGKNEQYF.

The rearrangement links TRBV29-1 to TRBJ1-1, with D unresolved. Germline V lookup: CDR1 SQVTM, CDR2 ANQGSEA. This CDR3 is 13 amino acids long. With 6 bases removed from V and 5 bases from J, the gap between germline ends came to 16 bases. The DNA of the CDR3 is TGCAGCGTAGAGGACTTATTGGAAACTGAAGCTTTCTTT. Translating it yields CSVEDLLETEAFF.

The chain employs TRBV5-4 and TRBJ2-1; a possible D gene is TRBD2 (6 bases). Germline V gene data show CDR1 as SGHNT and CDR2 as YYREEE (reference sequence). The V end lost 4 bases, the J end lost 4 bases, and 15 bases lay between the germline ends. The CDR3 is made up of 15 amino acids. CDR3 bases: TGTGCCAGCAGCCCCGCCGGGACTGTTTACAATGAGCAGTTCTTC. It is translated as CASSPAGTVYNEQFF.

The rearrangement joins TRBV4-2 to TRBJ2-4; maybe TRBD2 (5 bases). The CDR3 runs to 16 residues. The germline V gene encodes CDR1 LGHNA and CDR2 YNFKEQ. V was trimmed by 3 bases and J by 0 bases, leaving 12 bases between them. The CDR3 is CASSQRPGIAKNIQYF. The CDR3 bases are TGTGCCAGCAGCCAGAGACCGGGGATAGCCAAAAACATTCAGTACTTC.

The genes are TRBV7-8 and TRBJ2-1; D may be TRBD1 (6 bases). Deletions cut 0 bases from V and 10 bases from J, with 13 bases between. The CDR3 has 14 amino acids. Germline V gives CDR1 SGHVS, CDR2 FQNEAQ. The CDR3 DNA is TGTGCCAGCAGCTTAGCACAGGAGACAGGCGAGCAGTTCTTC. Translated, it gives CASSLAQETGEQFF. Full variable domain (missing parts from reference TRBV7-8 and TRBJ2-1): GAGVSQSPRYKVAKRGQDVALRCDPISGHVSLFWYQQALGQGPEFLTYFQNEAQLDKSGLPSDRFFAERPEGSVSTLKIQRTQQEDSAVYLCASSLAQETGEQFFGPGTRLTVL.

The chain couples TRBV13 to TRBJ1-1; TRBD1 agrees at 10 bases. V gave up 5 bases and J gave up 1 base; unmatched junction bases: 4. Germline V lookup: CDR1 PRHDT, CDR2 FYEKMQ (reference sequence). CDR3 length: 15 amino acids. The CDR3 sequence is CASSTWTGGNTEAFF. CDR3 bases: TGTGCCAGCAGCACCTGGACAGGGGGGAACACTGAAGCTTTCTTT.

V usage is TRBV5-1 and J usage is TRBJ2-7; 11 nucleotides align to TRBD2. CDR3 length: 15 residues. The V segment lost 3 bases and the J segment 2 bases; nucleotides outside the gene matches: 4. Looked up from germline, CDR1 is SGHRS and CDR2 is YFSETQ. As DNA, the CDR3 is TGCGCCAGCAGCTGGGGGACTAGCGGACCCTACGAGCAGTACTTC. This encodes CASSWGTSGPYEQYF.